The 18 T cell receptor beta chains reported below all come from one sample, sequenced in a study of cytomegalovirus exposure and HLA in healthy donors. Primers: 60 Vbeta forward and 13 Jbeta reverse. Sequencing used immunoSEQ multiplex PCR; TCRdb keeps in-frame clones, though not all of them. The data hold about 44,000 clones, with 87% observed a single time. Specimen: PBMCs. The receptors derive from a woman between 40 and 55 years old in good health and CMV-seropositive.

V and J are TRBV29-1 and TRBJ1-3; D ambiguous. The CDR3 contains 13 residues. Germline V lookup: CDR1 SQVTM, CDR2 ANQGSEA. The ends were cut back, 4 bases at V and 0 bases at J, with 7 bases in the middle. CDR3 loop: CSVGYTSGNTIYF. In DNA form, the CDR3 reads TGCAGCGTTGGGTACACCTCTGGAAACACCATATATTTT.

As DNA, the CDR3 is TGTGCCAGCAGCTTAACCCACGGGCGGGATCGTGAAGCTTTCTTT. This translates into CASSLTHGRDREAFF. V gene TRBV5-6 combines with J gene TRBJ1-1; D is undetermined. From germline, CDR1 is SGHDT and CDR2 YYEEEE. V dropped 2 bases and J dropped 7 bases, with 18 bases sitting between them. The CDR3 covers 15 residues.

This clone is a singleton in its sample. The genes are TRBV6-1 and TRBJ2-5; D is uncertain. Germline V gene sequence: CDR1 MNHNS, CDR2 SASEGT. Trimming shortened V by 6 bases and J by 4 bases, and 15 bases separated the two germline ends. The CDR3 covers 14 residues. In nucleotides, the CDR3 is TGTGCCAGCAGCTTTCGACTCTTCGGAGAGACCCAGTACTTC. The encoded protein is CASSFRLFGETQYF.

The rearrangement links TRBV5-1 to TRBJ2-2; TRBD1 agrees at 8 bases. Trimming at V came to 5 bases and at J to 4 bases, leaving 16 bases not matched to a gene. Germline values: CDR1 SGHRS, CDR2 YFSETQ. The CDR3 runs to 18 residues. The CDR3 DNA reads as TGCGCCAGCAGGGACGGTTACTTGACAGGGGTACCCACCGGGGAGCTGTTTTTT. Amino acids: CASRDGYLTGVPTGELFF. The full variable domain, in which reference TRBV5-1 and TRBJ2-2 provide the parts outside the CDR3, is KAGVTQTPRYLIKTRGQQVTLSCSPISGHRSVSWYQQTPGQGLQFLFEYFSETQRNKGNFPGRFSGRQFSNSRSEMNVSTLELGDSALYLCASRDGYLTGVPTGELFFGEGSRLTVL.

This sequence joins TRBV25-1 and TRBJ2-4; 7 positions agree with TRBD1. The junction had 5 bases not matched to a gene; V was cut back by 5 bases and J by 1 base. The CDR3 contains 15 residues. The germline CDR1 and CDR2 sequences are MGHDK and SYGVNS. For the CDR3, the DNA is TGTGCCAGCAGTAAAGGGGGCGCCGCCAAAAACATTCAGTACTTC. As protein: CASSKGGAAKNIQYF.

The V call is TRBV7-2, the J call TRBJ2-5, with a possible D match to TRBD1 (5 bases). The V gene's germline CDR1 is SGHTA and CDR2 FQGNSA. The CDR3 has 14 amino acids. Deletions cut 0 bases from V and 4 bases from J, with 9 bases between. The CDR3 sequence: CASSLAGPGETQYF. The CDR3 nucleotides read TGTGCCAGCAGCTTAGCGGGGCCGGGAGAGACCCAGTACTTC. The entire variable domain, with the rest obtained from reference TRBV7-2 and TRBJ2-5, is as follows: GAGVSQSPSNKVTEKGKDVELRCDPISGHTALYWYRQSLGQGLEFLIYFQGNSAPDKSGLPSDRFSAERTGGSVSTLTIQRTQQEDSAVYLCASSLAGPGETQYFGPGTRLLVL.

This clone was seen a single time. The chain couples TRBV6-5 to TRBJ2-7, with TRBD1 matching 12 bases. The CDR3 has 16 residues. V dropped 2 bases and J dropped 4; count of bases not matched to a gene: 6. CDR1 is MNHEY and CDR2 is SVGAGI in the germline V gene. The CDR3 DNA sequence: TGTGCCAGCAGTTACCGTGGGACAGGGGGCTTTTACGAGCAGTACTTC. Residues: CASSYRGTGGFYEQYF.

V usage is TRBV18 and J usage is TRBJ1-2, with a possible D match to TRBD1 (6 bases). Between the trimmed V and J ends, which lost 6 bases and 4 bases, there was a span of 15 bases. The CDR3 runs 14 residues. Germline V gene lookup returns CDR1 KGHSH and CDR2 LQKENI. Here the CDR3 DNA reads TGTGCCAGCTCCCTCCCCACAGGGATCTATGGCTACACCTTC. As protein: CASSLPTGIYGYTF.

The CDR3 loop reads CASSQDINPGGFQETQYF. The CDR3 DNA sequence: TGCGCCAGCAGCCAAGATATTAATCCGGGAGGGTTTCAAGAGACCCAGTACTTC. The chain carries TRBV4-1 and TRBJ2-5; 8 bases align to TRBD2. Germline CDR1 reads MGHRA; CDR2 reads YSYEKL. The CDR3 spans 18 residues. V lost 0 bases, J lost 2 bases, and 11 bases stayed unmatched.

This chain joins TRBV11-2 and TRBJ1-1, with D possibly matching TRBD1 (5 bases). This CDR3 comprises 15 residues. Per germline, CDR1 SGHAT and CDR2 FQNNGV. The V gene lost 5 bases and the J gene lost 7 bases, with 20 bases spanning the gap. The CDR3 nucleotides read TGTGCCAGCAGCCTGGGGGGTATACATTTTGGTGAAGCTTTCTTT. It yields the protein CASSLGGIHFGEAFF. Full variable domain (missing parts from reference TRBV11-2 and TRBJ1-1): EAGVAQSPRYKIIEKRQSVAFWCNPISGHATLYWYQQILGQGPKLLIQFQNNGVVDDSQLPKDRFSAERLKGVDSTLKIQPAKLEDSAVYLCASSLGGIHFGEAFFGQGTRLTVV.

In the case of this clone: Other nucleotide sequences in the sample specify the same CDR3. This chain uses TRBV12-5 with TRBJ1-2; TRBD1 might be the D (6 bases). Between the trimmed V and J ends, which lost 2 bases and 3 bases, there was a span of 10 bases. Germline V gives CDR1 LGHNT, CDR2 FRNRAP. The CDR3 loop spans 14 amino acids. For the CDR3, the DNA is TGTGCTAGTGGTTTGAGCCAGGGGTACTATGGCTACACCTTC. This encodes CASGLSQGYYGYTF.

J is TRBJ2-3 and V is TRBV7-9; 8 positions agree with TRBD2. V gave up 8 bases and J gave up 2 bases; unmatched junction bases: 6. The CDR3 runs to 14 residues. Germline V gene lookup returns CDR1 SEHNR and CDR2 FQNEAQ (reference sequence). In DNA, the CDR3 is TGTGCCAGCCGAACTAGCGGAAACACAGATACGCAGTATTTT. As protein: CASRTSGNTDTQYF.

CDR3 DNA: TGTGCCAGCAGCCCCCAAGGCACTAGCGGAGGAGATACGCAGTATTTT. Translated, it gives CASSPQGTSGGDTQYF. The chain is built from TRBV16 and TRBJ2-3; 8 nucleotides agree with TRBD2. Germline V gene data show CDR1 as KGHSY and CDR2 as FQNENV. V lost 4 bases and J lost 5; bases outside the gene matches: 11. This CDR3 spans 16 amino acids.

The genes are TRBV19 and TRBJ1-4; D is perhaps TRBD1 (6 bases). The CDR3 loop spans 12 amino acids. Trimming stripped 9 bases from V and 8 bases from J, with 13 bases between. Germline V gene sequence: CDR1 LNHDA, CDR2 SQIVND (reference sequence). The CDR3 loop reads CASGQTAEKLFF. The CDR3 bases are TGTGCCAGCGGACAGACAGCCGAAAAACTGTTTTTT.

The chain is built from TRBV6-5 and TRBJ1-1, with a possible D match to TRBD1 (6 bases). The CDR3 is 14 amino acids. Germline CDR1 MNHEY, CDR2 SVGAGI. Trimming stripped 6 bases from V and 2 bases from J, with 13 bases between. The CDR3 loop is CASRSRGQNTEAFF. The CDR3 bases are TGTGCCAGCAGGAGCAGGGGACAAAACACTGAAGCTTTCTTT.

The chain is built from TRBV30 and TRBJ2-5; TRBD1 matches 8 bases. Germline CDR1 and CDR2: GTSNPN and SVGIG (reference sequence). Trimming removed 3 bases from V and 5 bases from J; junction bases left unmatched: 8. The length of the CDR3 is 14 residues. This chain's CDR3 is CAWSRGLGSETQYF. The CDR3, as DNA: TGTGCCTGGAGCAGGGGGCTAGGGAGTGAGACCCAGTACTTC.

The chain joins TRBV19 to TRBJ1-5; 10 bases line up with TRBD1. Germline lookup yields CDR1 LNHDA and CDR2 SQIVND (reference sequence). V was pared by 6 bases and J by 3 bases, with 5 bases of the junction left unmatched. There are 15 residues in the CDR3. CDR3 DNA sequence: TGTGCCAGTAGAGCCGGGACAGGGGACAATCAGCCCCAGCATTTT. Amino acids: CASRAGTGDNQPQHF.

This clone was seen more than once but under ten times. The chain recombines TRBV28 with TRBJ1-2, with 8 nucleotides matching TRBD1. This CDR3 has 16 amino acids. Germline V CDR1 and CDR2: MDHEN, SYDVKM. J gave up 5 bases and V 5 bases, and 13 bases lay outside the gene matches. CDR3 region: CASSGQGSGIQYGYTF. Written as DNA, the CDR3 is TGTGCCAGCAGTGGACAGGGTTCGGGGATCCAATATGGCTACACCTTC.